One and the same sample provided the 25 T cell receptor beta chains below, sequenced in a study of blood T cell repertoires in COVID-19 (dated by TCRdb to 2020 to 2021). The library was generated by the immunoSEQ multiplex PCR assay. In its TCRdb copy, this immuneACCESS table keeps in-frame sequences only and misses some clones. Where compared with another copy, unresolved V genes explain less than half of these, and the others have no known cause. This sample has some 240,000 clones in its table, and roughly 80% of those were observed once. Jointly, the top ten make up over 7.5% of the sample. The material sequenced was peripheral blood. These receptors all come from an elderly woman with acute or convalescent COVID-19.

This clone was recorded once. The J gene is TRBJ1-4, the V gene TRBV18; D is unclear. Germline lookup yields CDR1 KGHSH and CDR2 LQKENI. The CDR3 extends over 16 amino acids. Trimming took off 6 bases at V and 0 bases at J, with 14 bases between the two ends. CDR3 nucleotides: TGTGCCAGCTCCCCCGGAGGAGCCACAACTAATGAAAAACTGTTTTTT. Its protein product is CASSPGGATTNEKLFF.

The chain carries TRBV11-2 and TRBJ2-2; 7 bases match TRBD1. V was clipped by 5 bases and J by 4 bases; unmatched bases: 10. This CDR3 spans 16 amino acids. Germline V gene data show CDR1 as SGHAT and CDR2 as FQNNGV. The CDR3 region is CASSIQTGLVTGELFF. The DNA for the CDR3 is TGTGCCAGCAGCATACAGACAGGGCTGGTCACCGGGGAGCTGTTTTTT. Variable domain in full (rest from reference TRBV11-2 and TRBJ2-2): EAGVAQSPRYKIIEKRQSVAFWCNPISGHATLYWYQQILGQGPKLLIQFQNNGVVDDSQLPKDRFSAERLKGVDSTLKIQPAKLEDSAVYLCASSIQTGLVTGELFFGEGSRLTVL.

The V and J genes are TRBV3-1 (or the pseudogene TRBV3-2) and TRBJ2-2, with no clear D. The CDR3 is 14 residues long. Between the trimmed V and J ends, which lost 3 bases and 3 bases, there was a span of 8 bases. Germline V gene lookup returns CDR1 LGHDT and CDR2 YNNKEL (reference sequence). The DNA of the CDR3 is TGTGCCAGCAGCCAGGCCCAACACACCGGGGAGCTGTTTTTT. The encoded protein is CASSQAQHTGELFF.

This chain uses TRBV19 with TRBJ1-2, with 8 bases aligning to TRBD1. The CDR3 is 13 residues long. The germline V gene encodes CDR1 LNHDA and CDR2 SQIVND (reference sequence). V shed 7 bases, J shed 4 bases, and the junction held 5 bases outside the gene matches. CDR3 sequence reads: CASTGGSAYGYTF. CDR3 nucleotides: TGTGCCAGTACAGGGGGCTCTGCCTATGGCTACACCTTC.

The rearrangement links TRBV30 to TRBJ1-5; a weak D match, TRBD1 (6 bases). V lost 5 bases, J lost 7 bases, and 15 bases lay in between. CDR3 length: 13 amino acids. CDR1 is GTSNPN, CDR2 SVGIG, per germline (reference sequence). The CDR3 DNA follows: TGTGCCTGGGGGGGGGCGGTTGGGCAGCCCCAGCATTTT. It specifies CAWGGAVGQPQHF.

The J gene is TRBJ2-5, the V gene TRBV5-1; the match to TRBD1 covers 10 bases. This CDR3 is built from 14 residues. After removal of 4 bases from V and 6 bases from J, the junction contained 6 bases not matched to a gene. The germline V gene has CDR1 SGHRS and CDR2 YFSETQ. CDR3 region: CASSQGDRGKTQYF. CDR3 DNA: TGCGCCAGCAGCCAAGGGGACAGGGGCAAGACCCAGTACTTC.

This clone was seen only a few times. The chain uses TRBV3-1 (or the pseudogene TRBV3-2) and TRBJ2-1; TRBD2 aligns across 8 bases. V trimming: 1 base; J trimming: 12 bases; junction bases outside the gene matches: 8. CDR1 is LGHDT, CDR2 YNNKEL, per germline (reference sequence). The CDR3 consists of 14 residues. CDR3 sequence: CASSQGGTRGRQFF. The CDR3 DNA follows: TGTGCCAGCAGCCAAGGCGGGACTAGGGGGAGGCAGTTCTTC.

The chain's CDR3 is CASSRGSSYEQYF. For the CDR3, the DNA is TGTGCCAGCAGCAGGGGTAGCTCCTACGAGCAGTACTTC. This chain uses TRBV5-4 with TRBJ2-7, with a weak D call TRBD1 (5 bases). Trimming left V 4 bases short and J 0 bases short, with 8 bases between. The CDR3 has 13 amino acids. CDR1 is SGHNT and CDR2 is YYREEE in the germline V gene (reference sequence).

This clone is a singleton in its sample. V is TRBV28 and J is TRBJ1-4; TRBD1 aligns across 12 bases. J gave up 0 bases and V 8 bases, and 4 bases lay outside the gene matches. There are 16 residues in the CDR3. Germline CDR1 and CDR2: MDHEN and SYDVKM. CDR3 in DNA: TGTGCCAGCTACCGGGACAGGGGGCCAACTAATGAAAAACTGTTTTTT. Its protein is CASYRDRGPTNEKLFF.

CDR3 DNA sequence: TGTGCCAGCAGCGGTTCGGACAGGGGGGGCACTGAAGCTTTCTTT. Its translation is CASSGSDRGGTEAFF. The chain combines TRBV9 with TRBJ1-1, with 10 bases matching TRBD1. The CDR3 runs to 15 residues. Trimming removed 3 bases from V and 4 bases from J; junction bases left unmatched: 6. Germline CDR1 reads SGDLS; CDR2 reads YYNGEE.

This chain links TRBV6-4 with TRBJ2-3, with TRBD2 identical over 15 bases. Unmatched junction bases numbered 3, after V lost 0 bases and J lost 2 bases. CDR1 is MRHNA, CDR2 SNTAGT, per germline. The CDR3 sequence is 18 residues long. CDR3 amino acids: CASSDSGLAGGPTDTQYF. CDR3 DNA sequence: TGTGCCAGCAGTGACTCCGGACTAGCGGGGGGGCCCACAGATACGCAGTATTTT.

The V gene is TRBV18, the J gene TRBJ1-3; D is unclear. Trimming left V 3 bases short and J 1 base short, with 4 bases between. This CDR3 region has 13 residues. CDR1 is KGHSH, CDR2 LQKENI, per germline. In DNA, the CDR3 is TGTGCCAGCTCACCTTCTTCTGGAAACACCATATATTTT. Translating gives CASSPSSGNTIYF.

The rearrangement uses TRBV7-3 and TRBJ2-1; weak D call: TRBD1 (6 bases). The CDR3 has 18 amino acids. V dropped 5 bases and J dropped 1 base, with 21 bases sitting between them. The germline V gene has CDR1 SGHTA and CDR2 FQGTGA. The CDR3 loop reads CASSPMGVGTSSYNEQFF. In DNA, the CDR3 is TGTGCCAGCAGCCCTATGGGAGTCGGGACATCTTCCTACAATGAGCAGTTCTTC.

The chain is built from TRBV12-3 or TRBV12-4 and TRBJ2-1, with D tentatively TRBD1 (5 bases). Between the trimmed V and J ends, which lost 5 bases and 8 bases, there was a span of 10 bases. CDR3 length: 12 residues. For the CDR3, the DNA is TGTGCCAGCAGTCTCTTGGGGCATGAGCAGTTCTTC. Amino acid sequence: CASSLLGHEQFF.

The rearrangement joins TRBV30 to TRBJ2-2; TRBD2 aligns across 11 bases. Germline loops: CDR1 GTSNPN, CDR2 SVGIG (reference sequence). Trimming at V came to 4 bases and at J to 7 bases, leaving 8 bases not matched to a gene. CDR3 length: 15 amino acids. This CDR3 reads CAWTLSGGAVGELFF. Written as DNA, the CDR3 is TGTGCCTGGACCCTTAGCGGGGGGGCCGTCGGGGAGCTGTTTTTT.

This chain connects TRBV5-8 to TRBJ2-1; 11 bases are a match to TRBD2. CDR1 and CDR2 from the germline V gene are SGHTS and YDEGEE. The CDR3 is made up of 17 amino acids. Trimming cost V 0 bases and J 3 bases; bases outside gene matches: 5. The CDR3 protein is CASSLVASGGHYNEQFF. DNA for the CDR3: TGTGCCAGCAGCTTGGTGGCTAGCGGGGGGCACTACAATGAGCAGTTCTTC. The variable domain in full, completed from reference TRBV5-8 and TRBJ2-1, reads EAGVTQSPTHLIKTRGQQATLRCSPISGHTSVYWYQQALGLGLQFLLWYDEGEERNRGNFPPRFSGRQFPNYSSELNVNALELEDSALYLCASSLVASGGHYNEQFFGPGTRLTVL.

The rearrangement uses TRBV28 and TRBJ1-1, with TRBD1 matching 11 bases. CDR3 size: 15 residues. Germline lookup yields CDR1 MDHEN and CDR2 SYDVKM. J gave up 5 bases and V 6 bases, and 8 bases lay outside the gene matches. For the CDR3, the DNA is TGTGCCAGCAGCCTCCGGACAGGGGGCAAAACTGAAGCTTTCTTT. It encodes CASSLRTGGKTEAFF.

The chain links TRBV5-6 to TRBJ1-1; 9 bases agree with TRBD1. This CDR3 has 15 amino acids. V lost 2 bases to trimming and J lost 6 bases; unmatched junction nucleotides: 8. CDR1 and CDR2 (germline): SGHDT, YYEEEE. CDR3 DNA: TGTGCCAGCAGCTTAATATTGGACAGGGGTTCTGAAGCTTTCTTT. It encodes CASSLILDRGSEAFF.

The chain has TRBV9 and TRBJ1-4; 7 nucleotides align to TRBD1. The V segment lost 1 base and the J segment 4 bases; nucleotides outside the gene matches: 4. There are 15 residues in the CDR3. Germline-derived CDR1 and CDR2 are SGDLS and YYNGEE. As DNA, the CDR3 is TGTGCCAGCAGCGTACAGGGGGGAGTTAATGAAAAACTGTTTTTT. As protein: CASSVQGGVNEKLFF.

The chain recombines TRBV18 with TRBJ1-4; 7 bases fit TRBD1. CDR1 and CDR2 (germline): KGHSH, LQKENI. The CDR3 covers 16 residues. J was trimmed by 4 bases and V by 3 bases; bases with no gene match: 8. CDR3 region: CASSPSVGQLNEKLFF. The CDR3 nucleotides read TGTGCCAGCTCACCCTCAGTGGGACAGCTTAATGAAAAACTGTTTTTT.

The rearrangement uses TRBV28 and TRBJ2-7; 9 bases line up with TRBD1. The germline CDR1 and CDR2 sequences are MDHEN and SYDVKM. The V and J ends lost 6 bases and 1 base, in that order; junction bases with no gene match: 10. The CDR3 loop spans 16 amino acids. CDR3 amino acids: CASRVGGQGPSYEQYF. Written as DNA, the CDR3 is TGTGCCAGCAGGGTAGGGGGACAGGGACCGTCCTACGAGCAGTACTTC.

The chain joins TRBV10-3 to TRBJ1-1; 7 bases are shared with TRBD1. V shed 11 bases, J shed 6 bases, and the junction held 12 bases outside the gene matches. Germline loops: CDR1 ENHRY, CDR2 SYGVKD. The CDR3 sequence is 13 residues long. The CDR3 spells CAGPDRVGPEAFF. DNA for the CDR3: TGTGCCGGGCCAGACAGGGTTGGTCCTGAAGCTTTCTTT.

V and J are TRBV28 and TRBJ2-7; 11 nucleotides line up with TRBD2. V dropped 1 base and J dropped 6; count of bases not matched to a gene: 5. There are 15 residues in the CDR3. Germline V gene sequence: CDR1 MDHEN, CDR2 SYDVKM. The CDR3 DNA sequence: TGTGCCAGCAGTTTATCGTCTAGCGGGGGGATCGAGCAGTACTTC. Its protein product is CASSLSSSGGIEQYF.

The chain combines TRBV6-5 with TRBJ2-7; 9 nucleotides align to TRBD1. CDR3 length: 12 amino acids. CDR1 and CDR2 from the germline V gene are MNHEY and SVGAGI. Germline trimming cut 8 bases from V and 7 bases from J; bases unmatched to any gene: 6. As DNA, the CDR3 is TGTGCCAGCGGGACAGGGCGGGTTGAGCAGTACTTC. Protein: CASGTGRVEQYF.

This chain links TRBV18 with TRBJ2-7; TRBD1 agrees at 8 bases. The ends lost 3 bases at V and 2 bases at J; junction bases unmatched: 3. The germline V gene has CDR1 KGHSH and CDR2 LQKENI. The CDR3 covers 14 residues. The DNA of the CDR3 is TGTGCCAGCTCACCGGGACAGGCTACCTACGAGCAGTACTTC. Translated, it gives CASSPGQATYEQYF. The variable domain in full, completed from reference TRBV18 and TRBJ2-7, reads NAGVMQNPRHLVRRRGQEARLRCSPMKGHSHVYWYRQLPEEGLKFMVYLQKENIIDESGMPKERFSAEFPKEGPSILRIQQVVRGDSAAYFCASSPGQATYEQYFGPGTRLTVT.